This T cell receptor (beta chain) was recovered during a study of shared clonotypes between healthy human individuals. The repertoire was sequenced with immunoSEQ multiplex PCR; TCRdb's copy has only in-frame clones and lacks some. Of around 1.5 million clones in the sample, 95% to 99% were seen once. This CDR3 is 13 amino acids long. Germline loops: CDR1 LNHDA, CDR2 SQIVND (reference sequence). V shed 7 bases and J 4 bases; nucleotides not matched to a gene: 5. Sequencing was carried out using naive CD4+ T cells sorted from blood. Subset in this sample: CD45RA+ positively selected. V gene TRBV19 combines with J gene TRBJ2-7; 9 nucleotides agree with TRBD1. The sequence was obtained from a man aged 30 to 39 in good health. As DNA, the CDR3 is TGTGCCAGTACTGACAGGGGGAGGTACGAGCAGTACTTC. This encodes CASTDRGRYEQYF.